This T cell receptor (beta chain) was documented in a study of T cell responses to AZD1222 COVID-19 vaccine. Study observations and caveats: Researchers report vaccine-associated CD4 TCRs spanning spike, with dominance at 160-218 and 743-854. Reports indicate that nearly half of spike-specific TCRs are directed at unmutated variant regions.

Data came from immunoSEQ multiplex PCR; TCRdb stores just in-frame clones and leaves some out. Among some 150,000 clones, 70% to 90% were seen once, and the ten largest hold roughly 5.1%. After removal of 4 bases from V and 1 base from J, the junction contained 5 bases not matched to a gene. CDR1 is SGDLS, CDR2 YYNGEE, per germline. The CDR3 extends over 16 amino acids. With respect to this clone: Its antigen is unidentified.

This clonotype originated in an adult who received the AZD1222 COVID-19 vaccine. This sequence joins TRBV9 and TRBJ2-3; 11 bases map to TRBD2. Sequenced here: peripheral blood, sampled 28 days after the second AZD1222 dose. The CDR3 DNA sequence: TGTGCCAGCAGCTCCGGGACTAGCGGCCGCACAGATACGCAGTATTTT. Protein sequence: CASSSGTSGRTDTQYF.